This is a list of T cell receptor beta chains from one sample in a study of cytomegalovirus exposure and HLA in healthy donors. Method: immunoSEQ multiplex PCR; TCRdb's copy keeps in-frame clones and lacks some. The repertoire holds approximately 210,000 clones, with around 84% as singletons. The material sequenced was PBMCs. Every receptor here comes from a woman under 30 in good health and CMV-seronegative. CDR3s include the opening cysteine and the closing phenylalanine or tryptophan. A D gene is named only where the DNA matches it firmly. Only part of the rows carry a size: once, few, many, or a class if the clone is expanded.

size | J | D | V | CDR3 | DNA
NA | TRBJ1-2 | NA | TRBV28 | CASSSNYGYTF | TGTGCCAGCAGTTCAAACTATGGCTACACCTTC
NA | TRBJ1-1 | NA | TRBV18 | CASSPSEGTEAFF | TGTGCCAGCTCACCTTCGGAGGGAACTGAAGCTTTCTTT
few | TRBJ2-7 | NA | TRBV23-1 | CASSQSIRAGEQYF | TGCGCCAGCAGTCAATCTATAAGGGCGGGCGAGCAGTACTTC
NA | TRBJ2-1 | TRBD2 | TRBV7-9 | CASSRGTSDYNEQFF | TGTGCCAGCAGCCGCGGGACTAGCGACTACAATGAGCAGTTCTTC
NA | TRBJ2-7 | TRBD1 | TRBV6-1 | CASSWSRDSYEQYF | TGTGCCAGCAGTTGGTCCCGGGACAGTTACGAGCAGTACTTC
NA | TRBJ2-7 | TRBD1 | TRBV11-3 | CASSSLDRRLSYEQYF | TGTGCCAGCAGCTCCTTGGACAGGAGGCTCTCCTACGAGCAGTACTTC
NA | TRBJ2-3 | TRBD1 | TRBV5-6 | CASSLEQGMTDTQYF | TGTGCCAGCAGCCTCGAACAGGGGATGACAGATACGCAGTATTTT
NA | TRBJ1-2 | NA | TRBV10-3 | CAISEPGGGPYYGYTF | TGTGCCATCAGTGAGCCGGGGGGGGGTCCTTACTATGGCTACACCTTC
NA | TRBJ1-1 | NA | TRBV2 | CASSLGGGRTNTEAFF | TGTGCCAGCAGTCTCGGGGGGGGCAGGACTAACACTGAAGCTTTCTTT
NA | TRBJ2-7 | NA | TRBV29-1 | CSSFSRGKQYF | TGCAGTTCATTTAGCCGGGGGAAGCAGTACTTC
NA | TRBJ1-2 | NA | TRBV6-5 | CASSYSEGLGGYTF | TGTGCCAGCAGTTACTCGGAGGGGTTAGGGGGCTACACCTTC
NA | TRBJ2-6 | TRBD2 | TRBV6-1 | CASSELGSRGAGANVLTF | TGTGCCAGCAGTGAACTAGGGTCCCGGGGGGCTGGGGCCAACGTCCTGACTTTC
NA | TRBJ2-5 | TRBD2 | TRBV7-9 | CASSRTSQETQYF | TGTGCCAGCAGCCGGACTAGCCAAGAGACCCAGTACTTC
NA | TRBJ1-1 | NA | TRBV7-2 | CASSLQGQNTEAFF | TGTGCCAGCAGCTTGCAGGGACAGAACACTGAAGCTTTCTTT
NA | TRBJ2-2 | TRBD2 | TRBV10-2 | CASAGGRGNTGELFF | TGCGCCAGCGCGGGGGGCAGGGGGAACACCGGGGAGCTGTTTTTT
NA | TRBJ1-4 | NA | TRBV4-2 | CASSQEGGRTNEKLFF | TGTGCCAGCAGCCAAGAGGGGGGGCGAACTAATGAAAAACTGTTTTTT
NA | TRBJ2-3 | TRBD1 | TRBV29-1 | CSVEWGTGTDTQYF | TGCAGCGTCGAGTGGGGGACAGGGACAGATACGCAGTATTTT
once | TRBJ1-2 | NA | TRBV30 | CAWNRGDEGEYGYTF | TGTGCCTGGAACCGTGGGGACGAGGGGGAGTATGGCTACACCTTC
NA | TRBJ2-2 | NA | TRBV4-2 | CASSQDRYGVRTGELFF | TGTGCCAGCAGCCAAGATCGGTACGGGGTGCGGACCGGGGAGCTGTTTTTT
NA | TRBJ2-1 | TRBD2 | TRBV5-1 | CASSFFAASGYNEQFF | TGCGCCAGCAGCTTCTTTGCGGCTAGCGGCTACAATGAGCAGTTCTTC
NA | TRBJ2-7 | NA | TRBV4-1 | CASSTHGTSTYEQYF | TGCGCCAGCAGCACTCATGGCACTAGCACTTACGAGCAGTACTTC
NA | TRBJ2-5 | NA | TRBV6-6 | CASTQPGETQYF | TGTGCCAGCACACAGCCCGGAGAGACCCAGTACTTC
NA | TRBJ2-7 | TRBD1 | TRBV11-1 | CASSWDSSYEQYF | TGTGCCAGCAGCTGGGACAGTTCCTACGAGCAGTACTTC
once | TRBJ2-1 | TRBD2 | TRBV30 | CAWSDKRGGRNEQFF | TGTGCCTGGAGTGATAAGCGGGGGGGCAGGAATGAGCAGTTCTTC